This TCR beta chain was obtained from a study of cytomegalovirus exposure and HLA in healthy donors. The primer mix had 60 Vbeta and 13 Jbeta primers. Sequencing used immunoSEQ multiplex PCR; TCRdb keeps in-frame clones, though not all of them. The sample comprises about 110,000 clones, more than 65% of which are singletons, and around 2.1% rests with the top ten. Concerning this clone: The antigen is undetermined.

At collection, donors were nominally healthy, but unrecorded immune exposures were probable. Study observations and caveats: Upon later analysis, TCR association rates were observed to vary by HLA locus, being highest for DRB1 and lowest for HLA-C.

There are 15 residues in the CDR3. Germline V lookup: CDR1 MNHEY, CDR2 SVGAGI. Germline trimming cut 2 bases from V and 10 bases from J; bases unmatched to any gene: 8. The sample comprised PBMCs. V is TRBV6-5 and J is TRBJ2-1, with 10 bases fitting TRBD2. The TCR sequence derives from a man aged 25-45 years in good health and CMV-seronegative. The CDR3 DNA reads as TGTGCCAGCAGTTACGGGTCTAGCGGGAGTTGGGAGCAGTTCTTC. It encodes CASSYGSSGSWEQFF.